A selection of T cell receptor beta chains follows, all from one sample in a study of intratumoral heterogeneity in liver cancer. Profiling relied on immunoSEQ multiplex PCR, and the TCRdb table lists in-frame clones only, not all of them. This sample has some 5,000 clones; 68% occur once, and the top ten carry over 20%. The input for sequencing was tumor-adjacent normal tissue, taken before any cancer treatment. These receptors were collected from a man between 65 and 85 years old with hepatocellular carcinoma. CDR3s include the opening cysteine and the closing phenylalanine or tryptophan. A D gene is named only where the DNA matches it firmly. Not every row has a clone size; where given, it reads once, few, many or a size class.

>TRBV27|-|TRBJ2-7|TRBD1
TGTGCCAGCAGTAGGGACAGGAACACCTACGAGCAGTACTTC
CASSRDRNTYEQYF
>TRBV5-1|-|TRBJ2-3|-
TGCGCCAGCAGCTTGTCGGGGGCAGTGGCAGATACGCAGTATTTT
CASSLSGAVADTQYF
>TRBV29-1|-|TRBJ2-7|-
TGCAGCGTTGTCTGGGGGTCTACCTACGAGCAGTACTTC
CSVVWGSTYEQYF
>TRBV6-2/TRBV6-3|-|TRBJ1-2|-
TGTGCCAGCAGTTACTTAGAGGAAGGTAGTCGAGGCTACACCTTC
CASSYLEEGSRGYTF
>TRBV11-3|-|TRBJ2-1|-
TGTGCCAGCAGCCTCGGGGGGCCCAACAATGAGCAGTTCTTC
CASSLGGPNNEQFF
>TRBV7-9|-|TRBJ1-1|TRBD1
TGTGCCAGCAGCTTTCAGGGGGCCGCCGGCCGTGAAGCTTTCTTT
CASSFQGAAGREAFF
>TRBV6-5|-|TRBJ2-5|-
TGTGCCAGCAGCACTAGGATCCAAGAGACCCAGTACTTC
CASSTRIQETQYF
>TRBV21-1|-|TRBJ1-5|-
TGTGCCAGCAGCAAAAAGGGAGTGCAGGGACCCCAGTCCCCTAATCAGCCCCAGCATTTT
CASSKKGVQGPQSPNQPQHF
>TRBV24-1|few|TRBJ2-1|-
TGTGCCACCAGTGACTCTAGGTATGAGCAGTTCTTC
CATSDSRYEQFF
>TRBV7-6|few|TRBJ2-5|-
TGTGCCAGCAGCTTAAGTGGGGGTGTTCGTCCGGAGACCCAGTACTTC
CASSLSGGVRPETQYF
>TRBV9|-|TRBJ2-1|-
TGTGCCAGCAGCGTAGGAGTGGATGAGCAGTTCTTC
CASSVGVDEQFF
>TRBV19|-|TRBJ1-1|-
TGTGCCAGTAACCGCCCACAAAGAAAAACTCAGAACACTGAAGCTTTCTTT
CASNRPQRKTQNTEAFF
>TRBV6-5|-|TRBJ2-3|-
TGTGCCAGCACCGAGACACGGGATACGCAGTATTTT
CASTETRDTQYF
>TRBV3-1/TRBV3-2|-|TRBJ2-2|-
TGTGCCAGCAGCCAAGGGCCTGCGTTCGGGGAGCTGTTTTTT
CASSQGPAFGELFF
>TRBV4-1|-|TRBJ1-4|-
TGCGCCAGCAGCCCCGCAGGGGCAGGAGGTTATGAAAAACTGTTTTTT
CASSPAGAGGYEKLFF
>TRBV7-6|-|TRBJ2-1|-
TGTGCCAGCAGCTTAGGGGGGGGCACACGGGAGCAGTTCTTC
CASSLGGGTREQFF
>TRBV29-1|-|TRBJ1-2|-
TGCAGCGTTGAAGGTGACAGAAGTAACTATGGCTACACCTTC
CSVEGDRSNYGYTF
>TRBV5-8|-|TRBJ1-3|-
TGTGCCAGCAGCTTATCTGGAAACACCATATATTTT
CASSLSGNTIYF
>TRBV19|-|TRBJ2-5|TRBD1
TGTGCCAGTCAACAGGGGCCGGAGACCCAGTACTTC
CASQQGPETQYF
>TRBV10-2|-|TRBJ1-5|-
TGCGCCAGCACCAACCAGTATAGCAATCAGCCCCAGCATTTT
CASTNQYSNQPQHF